These 10 T cell receptor beta chains originate from one sample sequenced in a study of CD8+CD57+ T cells in acquired aplastic anemia. For CDR3 and TCR beta VDJ profiling, genomic DNA was the template used. Using its own MiXCR run on the reads, TCRdb lists one record per CDR3 protein. The sample has about 81,000 distinct CDR3 sequences, around 42% seen once. The sample was sorted CD4+, CD8+, or CD8+CD57+ T cells (not recorded which) from PBMCs. The receptors originated from a human donor in good health, serving as a control.

The chain couples TRBV19 to TRBJ2-7, with 9 nucleotides matching TRBD1. The CDR3 is 14 residues long. Germline lookup yields CDR1 LNHDA and CDR2 SQIVND (reference sequence). With 3 bases clipped from V and 3 bases from J, the junction kept 3 bases outside the gene matches. The CDR3 region has the DNA TGTGCCAGTAGTATTACAGGGGGCGTCTACGAGCAGTACTTC. This translates into CASSITGGVYEQYF. The whole variable domain, remainder taken from reference TRBV19 and TRBJ2-7, is DGGITQSPKYLFRKEGQNVTLSCEQNLNHDAMYWYRQDPGQGLRLIYYSQIVNDFQKGDIAEGYSVSREKKESFPLTVTSAQKNPTAFYLCASSITGGVYEQYFGPGTRLTVT.

This clonotype was detected once. The chain links TRBV7-9 to TRBJ2-5; weak D call: TRBD2 (6 bases). V was cut by 5 bases and J by 2 bases, with 12 bases left in between. CDR3 length: 14 amino acids. From germline, CDR1 is SEHNR and CDR2 FQNEAQ (reference sequence). The CDR3 DNA reads as TGTGCCAGCAGCCCATCTAGCGCACAAGAGACCCAGTACTTC. It codes for CASSPSSAQETQYF.

This clonotype occurred a few times. The V and J genes are TRBV9 and TRBJ1-2, with 11 bases that match TRBD1. Germline lookup yields CDR1 SGDLS and CDR2 YYNGEE. The CDR3 sequence is 14 residues long. Unmatched junction bases numbered 3, after V lost 4 bases and J lost 4 bases. In nucleotides, the CDR3 is TGTGCCAGCAGCCCGGGGACAGGGGGCTATGGCTACACCTTC. Its translation: CASSPGTGGYGYTF.

The table lists this clonotype with many counts. The rearrangement joins TRBV20-1 to TRBJ1-2; D perhaps matches TRBD1 (6 bases). The CDR3 has 16 residues. Trimming took off 0 bases at V and 4 bases at J, with 18 bases between the two ends. The germline CDR1 and CDR2 sequences are DFQATT and SNEGSKA (reference sequence). The CDR3 region is CSARDRGIRGTYGYTF. The DNA for the CDR3 is TGCAGTGCTAGAGACAGGGGCATAAGAGGAACCTATGGCTACACCTTC.

This clonotype was seen at least ten times. V is TRBV20-1 and J is TRBJ1-6; no clear D gene. CDR3 length equals 14 residues. V lost 6 bases, J lost 13 bases, and 22 bases lay in between. Germline-derived CDR1 and CDR2 are DFQATT and SNEGSKA (reference sequence). This chain's CDR3 is CSAPRALSQAPLHF. In DNA form, the CDR3 reads TGCAGTGCCCCCCGGGCCCTAAGCCAGGCTCCCCTCCACTTT.

This clonotype was detected only a few times. The V and J genes are TRBV5-4 and TRBJ2-1; 10 bases fit TRBD1. The CDR3 loop spans 13 amino acids. Germline CDR1 and CDR2: SGHNT and YYREEE (reference sequence). V gave up 7 bases and J gave up 8 bases; unmatched junction bases: 6. CDR3 sequence (DNA): TGTGCCAGCCCGGGACAGGGGAACGATGAGCAGTTCTTC. This gives the protein CASPGQGNDEQFF.

This clonotype has just a few counts. This rearrangement joins TRBV29-1 to TRBJ1-1; D uncertain. Deletions cut 6 bases from V and 1 base from J, with 15 bases between. Germline CDR1 and CDR2: SQVTM and ANQGSEA. CDR3 length equals 14 residues. The chain's CDR3 is CSVPIGKRNTEAFF. The CDR3, as DNA: TGCAGCGTCCCGATCGGTAAGCGGAACACTGAAGCTTTCTTT.

The chain couples TRBV24-1 to TRBJ2-7; D tentatively reads TRBD1 or TRBD2 (6 bases each). V lost 3 bases to trimming and J lost 4 bases, with 12 bases between them. Looked up from germline, CDR1 is KGHDR and CDR2 is SFDVKD. The CDR3 contains 14 residues. CDR3 sequence reads: CATSDSGGGYEQYF. The CDR3 DNA sequence: TGTGCCACCAGTGATAGCGGAGGGGGTTACGAGCAGTACTTC.

The chain couples TRBV4-2 to TRBJ2-5; TRBD1 is a possible D gene (6 bases). The CDR3 totals 15 residues. V was trimmed by 0 bases and J by 4 bases, leaving 12 bases between them. The germline V gene has CDR1 LGHNA and CDR2 YNFKEQ. The CDR3: CASSQDVGTSETQYF. CDR3 DNA sequence: TGTGCCAGCAGCCAAGATGTCGGGACATCAGAGACCCAGTACTTC.

This clonotype came up many times. This chain links TRBV15 with TRBJ2-7; 11 bases line up with TRBD2. J was trimmed by 3 bases and V by 3 bases; bases with no gene match: 19. The CDR3 extends over 20 amino acids. Per the germline V gene, CDR1 is LNHNV and CDR2 is YYDKDF (reference sequence). The CDR3 here is CATSRSARAGLAVGFYEQYF. CDR3 nucleotides: TGTGCCACCAGCAGGTCGGCCCGGGCGGGACTAGCGGTGGGGTTCTACGAGCAGTACTTC. Looking up the rest from reference TRBV15 and TRBJ2-7 gives the full variable domain: DAMVIQNPRYQVTQFGKPVTLSCSQTLNHNVMYWYQQKSSQAPKLLFHYYDKDFNNEADTPDNFQSRRPNTSFCFLDIRSPGLGDTAMYLCATSRSARAGLAVGFYEQYFGPGTRLTVT.